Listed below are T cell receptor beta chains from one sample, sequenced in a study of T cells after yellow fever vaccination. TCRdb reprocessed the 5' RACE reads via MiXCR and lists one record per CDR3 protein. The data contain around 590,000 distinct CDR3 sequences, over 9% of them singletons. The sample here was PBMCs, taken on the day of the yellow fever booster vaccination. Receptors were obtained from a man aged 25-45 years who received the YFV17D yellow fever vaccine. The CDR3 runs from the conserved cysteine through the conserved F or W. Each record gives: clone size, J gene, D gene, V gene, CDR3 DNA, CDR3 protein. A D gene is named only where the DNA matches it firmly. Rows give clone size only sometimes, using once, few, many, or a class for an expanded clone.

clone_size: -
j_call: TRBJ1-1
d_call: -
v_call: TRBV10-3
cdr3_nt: TGTGCCATCACCAAGTTGGGAGGTACTGAAGCTTTCTTT
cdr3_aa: CAITKLGGTEAFF

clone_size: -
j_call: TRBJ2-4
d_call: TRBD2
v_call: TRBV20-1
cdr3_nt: TGCAGTGTCTCGACTAGCGGGAGTATAGCCAAAAACATTCAGTACTTC
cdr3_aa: CSVSTSGSIAKNIQYF

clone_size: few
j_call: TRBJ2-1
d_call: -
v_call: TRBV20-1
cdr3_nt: TGCAGTGCTGAAGAGGTACTGACGAGCTCCTACAATGAGCAGTTCTTC
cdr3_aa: CSAEEVLTSSYNEQFF

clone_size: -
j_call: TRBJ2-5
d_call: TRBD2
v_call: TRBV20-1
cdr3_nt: TGCTGTGTTCCGCCCGGACTAGCGGGACTGCAGACCCAGTACTTC
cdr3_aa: CCVPPGLAGLQTQYF

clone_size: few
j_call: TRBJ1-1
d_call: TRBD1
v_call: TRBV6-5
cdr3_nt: TGTGCCAGCAGTTACCCCGGGACAGGGCACACTGAAGCTTTCTTT
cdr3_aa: CASSYPGTGHTEAFF

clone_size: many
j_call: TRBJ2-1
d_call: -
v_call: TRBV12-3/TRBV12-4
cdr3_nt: TGTGCCAGCAGTCCGAAGCGGGTTAGCTACAATGAGCAGTTCTTC
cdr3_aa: CASSPKRVSYNEQFF

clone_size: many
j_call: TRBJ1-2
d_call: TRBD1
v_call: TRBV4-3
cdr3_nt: TGCGCCAGCAGCCAGGACAGGGCCTTCTATGGCTACACCTTC
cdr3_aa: CASSQDRAFYGYTF

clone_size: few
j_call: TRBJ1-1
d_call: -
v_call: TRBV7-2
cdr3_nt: TGTGCCAGCAGCCCTGAGGGGATGAACACTGAAGCTTTCTTT
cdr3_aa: CASSPEGMNTEAFF

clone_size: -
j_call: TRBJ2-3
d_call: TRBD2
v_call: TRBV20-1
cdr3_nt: TGCAGTGCCAGGGGGCTAGCGGGAGGTGGCGCAGATACGCAGTATTTT
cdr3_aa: CSARGLAGGGADTQYF

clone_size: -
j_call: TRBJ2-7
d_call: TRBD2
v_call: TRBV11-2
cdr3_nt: TGTGCCAGCAGCCGTTTCCAAGGGGCGGGAGGGCCTGCGAGAGAGCAGTACTTC
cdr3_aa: CASSRFQGAGGPAREQYF

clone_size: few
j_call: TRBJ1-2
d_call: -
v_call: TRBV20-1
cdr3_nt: TGCAGTGCTACAAGCTCCGTCTATGGCTACACCTTC
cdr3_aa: CSATSSVYGYTF

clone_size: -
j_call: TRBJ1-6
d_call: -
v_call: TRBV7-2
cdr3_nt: TGTGCCAGCTTGGGGGGCGGATCACCCCTCCACTTT
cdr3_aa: CASLGGGSPLHF

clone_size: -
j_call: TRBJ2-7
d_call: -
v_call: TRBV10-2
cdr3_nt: TGCGCCAGCGGGACGGGGGTTGTGCAGTACTTC
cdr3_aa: CASGTGVVQYF

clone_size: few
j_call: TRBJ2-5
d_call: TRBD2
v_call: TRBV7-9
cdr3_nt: TGTGCCAGCAGCGGTCTAGCGGGAGGGGATGAGACCCAGTACTTC
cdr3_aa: CASSGLAGGDETQYF

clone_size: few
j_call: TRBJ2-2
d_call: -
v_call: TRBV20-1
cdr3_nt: TGCAGTGCTAGGGCAGACAGTCTCGCCGGGGAGCTGTTTTTT
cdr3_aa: CSARADSLAGELFF

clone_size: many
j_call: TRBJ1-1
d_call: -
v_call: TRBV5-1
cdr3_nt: TGCGCCAGCAGCCTGGATGGACAGCCAAACACTGAAGCTTTCTTT
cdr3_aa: CASSLDGQPNTEAFF

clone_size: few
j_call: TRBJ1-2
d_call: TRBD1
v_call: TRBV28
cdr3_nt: TGTGCCAGCAGCCCAAGACAGGGAGAAGGGTATGGCTACACCTTC
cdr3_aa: CASSPRQGEGYGYTF

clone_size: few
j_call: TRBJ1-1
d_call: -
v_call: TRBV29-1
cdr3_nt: TGCAGCGTTATGCGCCAGCTGAACACTGAAGCTTTCTTT
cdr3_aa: CSVMRQLNTEAFF

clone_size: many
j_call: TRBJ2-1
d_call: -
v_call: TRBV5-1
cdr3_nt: TGCGCCAGCAGCTTGGGGGCTGGGGGGGAGCAGTTCTTC
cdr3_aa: CASSLGAGGEQFF

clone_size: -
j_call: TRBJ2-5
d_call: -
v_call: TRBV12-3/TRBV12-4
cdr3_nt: TGTGCCAGCAGTTTTGCGGCCGATAATACCATTGAGTACTTC
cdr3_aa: CASSFAADNTIEYF

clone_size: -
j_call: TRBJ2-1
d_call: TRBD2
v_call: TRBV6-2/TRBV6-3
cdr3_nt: TGTGCCAGCAGTTACTCCCTTTCTAGCGGGAGATCAGGCTCCTACAATGAGCAGTTCTTC
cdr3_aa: CASSYSLSSGRSGSYNEQFF

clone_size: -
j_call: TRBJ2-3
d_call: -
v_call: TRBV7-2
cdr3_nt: TGTGCCAGCAGCTTAGGGACTTCCAAGGGAGATACGCAGTATTTT
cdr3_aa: CASSLGTSKGDTQYF

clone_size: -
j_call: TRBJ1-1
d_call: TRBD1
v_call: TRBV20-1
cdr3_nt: TGCAGTGCTAGGTTGGGACAGCCGAACACTGAAGCTTTCTTT
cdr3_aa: CSARLGQPNTEAFF

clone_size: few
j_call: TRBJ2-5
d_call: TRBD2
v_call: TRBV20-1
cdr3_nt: TGCAGTGCTCGGGGTTCGCTAGCGGAAGAGACCCAGTACTTC
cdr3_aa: CSARGSLAEETQYF

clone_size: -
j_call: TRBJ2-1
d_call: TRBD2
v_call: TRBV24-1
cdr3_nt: TGTGCCACCAGTGATTCCGGGACTAGTTCCCGCCTTACCTACAATGAGCAGTTCTTC
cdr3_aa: CATSDSGTSSRLTYNEQFF

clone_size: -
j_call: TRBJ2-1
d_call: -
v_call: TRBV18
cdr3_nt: TGTGCCAGCTCACCGGCACAGCTGACCTACAATGAGCAGTTCTTC
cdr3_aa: CASSPAQLTYNEQFF

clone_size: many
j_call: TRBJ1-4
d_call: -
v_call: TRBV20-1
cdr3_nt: TGCAGTGCTGCTACAGGGCGCGAAAAACTGTTTTTT
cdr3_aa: CSAATGREKLFF

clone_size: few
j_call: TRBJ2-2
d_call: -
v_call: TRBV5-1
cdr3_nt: TGCGCCAGCAGCTTGGGGGCTAGCGCCGAGGGCGGCACCGGGGAGCTGTTTTTT
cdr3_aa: CASSLGASAEGGTGELFF

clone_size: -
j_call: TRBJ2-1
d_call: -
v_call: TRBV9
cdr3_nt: TGTGCCAGCAGCGTAGTGATTAGCGGCAATGAGCAGTTCTTC
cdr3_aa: CASSVVISGNEQFF

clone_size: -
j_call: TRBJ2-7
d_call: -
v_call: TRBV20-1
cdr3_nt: TGCAGTGCTAGGGGCCTAGACTCATACGAGCAGTACTTC
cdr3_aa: CSARGLDSYEQYF

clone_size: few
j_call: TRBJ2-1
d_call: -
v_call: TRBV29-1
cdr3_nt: TGCAGCCTCTTTGCATCCCACCTCTCCTACAATGAGCAGTTCTTC
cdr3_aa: CSLFASHLSYNEQFF